A selection of T cell receptor beta chains follows, all from one sample in a study of shared clonotypes between healthy human individuals. The repertoire was sequenced with immunoSEQ multiplex PCR; TCRdb's copy has only in-frame clones and lacks some. The table lists about 660,000 clones, 74% of them singletons, with around 1.6% in the top ten. Material: memory CD4+ T cells sorted from blood. These receptors all come from a woman aged 25 to 39 in good health. The CDR3 runs from the conserved cysteine through the conserved F or W. The D gene is left open where the match is weak. Clone size is not always given. Where it is, it says once, few, many or a class for expanded clones.

V,size,J,D,CDR3,DNA
TRBV10-3,.,TRBJ2-7,.,CAISESWDARSYEQYF,TGTGCCATCAGTGAGTCGTGGGACGCAAGATCCTACGAGCAGTACTTC
TRBV5-8,once,TRBJ2-7,TRBD2,CASSLASGRAYEQYF,TGTGCCAGCAGCTTGGCCAGCGGGAGGGCCTACGAGCAGTACTTC
TRBV6-1,.,TRBJ1-3,.,CASGEGPGNTIYF,TGTGCCAGCGGGGAAGGGCCCGGAAACACCATATATTTT
TRBV29-1,few,TRBJ2-3,.,CRVQTVADSTDTQYF,TGCAGGGTCCAGACCGTAGCGGATAGCACAGATACGCAGTATTTT
TRBV5-1,.,TRBJ2-3,.,CASSLGTLNTDTQYF,TGCGCCAGCAGCTTGGGGACCTTAAACACAGATACGCAGTATTTT
TRBV7-3,.,TRBJ1-3,.,CASSPPTSSGNTIYF,TGTGCCAGCAGCCCTCCGACGAGCTCTGGAAACACCATATATTTT
TRBV19,.,TRBJ2-5,.,CASMAGRGMDQETQYF,TGTGCCAGTATGGCGGGACGGGGGATGGATCAAGAGACCCAGTACTTC
TRBV4-2,.,TRBJ1-2,.,CASSQSGTGLNYGYTF,TGTGCCAGCAGCCAATCCGGGACGGGTCTTAACTATGGCTACACCTTC
TRBV7-2,.,TRBJ2-7,.,CASSLEHEDEQYF,TGTGCCAGCAGCCTCGAACACGAGGACGAGCAGTACTTC
TRBV6-6,.,TRBJ2-1,.,CASSSGLGSSYNEQFF,TGTGCCAGCAGTTCGGGCCTAGGGAGCTCCTACAATGAGCAGTTCTTC
TRBV5-1,.,TRBJ1-3,.,CASSLEPGRNTIYF,TGCGCCAGCAGCTTGGAGCCGGGGAGAAACACCATATATTTT
TRBV5-4,.,TRBJ2-3,.,CASSFNVGEDTQYF,TGTGCCAGCAGCTTTAATGTGGGAGAAGATACGCAGTATTTT
TRBV18,.,TRBJ2-3,.,CASAPTVTGTDTQYF,TGTGCCAGCGCTCCGACGGTTACAGGGACAGATACGCAGTATTTT
TRBV2,.,TRBJ2-7,TRBD1,CASNGQGASEQYF,TGTGCCAGCAACGGACAGGGGGCTTCCGAGCAGTACTTC
TRBV2,once,TRBJ1-5,.,CASRQSNQPQHF,TGTGCCAGCAGGCAGAGCAATCAGCCCCAGCATTTT
TRBV28,.,TRBJ1-1,TRBD1,CASSLNRGLGTEAFF,TGTGCCAGCAGTTTAAACAGGGGGCTTGGTACTGAAGCTTTCTTT
TRBV28,.,TRBJ2-3,.,CASSSELPTTDTQYF,TGTGCCAGCAGTTCCGAGCTCCCCACCACAGATACGCAGTATTTT
TRBV5-1,.,TRBJ2-1,.,CASSLSTHNEQFF,TGCGCCAGCAGCTTATCAACCCACAATGAGCAGTTCTTC
TRBV28,.,TRBJ2-7,.,CASSPPLVEQYF,TGTGCCAGCAGCCCTCCGTTAGTGGAGCAGTACTTC
TRBV18,.,TRBJ2-6,.,CASSLQGTGANVLTF,TGTGCCAGCTCACTACAGGGAACTGGGGCCAACGTCCTGACTTTC
TRBV28,.,TRBJ1-1,TRBD1,CASSSGQLNTEAFF,TGTGCCAGCAGTTCGGGACAGCTGAACACTGAAGCTTTCTTT
TRBV30,.,TRBJ2-1,.,CAWSPGLDEQFF,TGTGCCTGGAGTCCCGGACTTGATGAGCAGTTCTTC
TRBV5-4,.,TRBJ2-3,TRBD2,CASSVGTSGSTDTQYF,TGTGCCAGCAGCGTAGGGACTAGCGGGAGTACAGATACGCAGTATTTT
TRBV5-4,.,TRBJ2-1,TRBD2,CASSAGLAGYNEQFF,TGTGCCAGCAGCGCCGGACTAGCGGGCTACAATGAGCAGTTCTTC
TRBV7-9,.,TRBJ1-2,.,CASSSLVKKQGLLDYGYTF,TGTGCCAGCAGCTCCCTCGTTAAAAAACAGGGTTTGCTAGACTATGGCTACACCTTC
TRBV7-9,.,TRBJ2-2,.,CASSFRLVELFF,TGTGCCAGCAGCTTTCGGTTGGTGGAGCTGTTTTTT
TRBV4-1,.,TRBJ2-1,TRBD2,CASSRLAGGNNEQFF,TGCGCCAGCAGCCGACTAGCGGGGGGCAACAATGAGCAGTTCTTC
TRBV4-1,few,TRBJ1-3,TRBD1,CASSQDGTALAGNTIYF,TGCGCCAGCAGCCAAGACGGGACAGCACTCGCTGGAAACACCATATATTTT